Listed here are 20 T cell receptor beta chains from one sample, sequenced in a study of cytomegalovirus exposure and HLA in healthy donors. A multiplex PCR was run with 60 Vbeta primers and 13 Jbeta primers. Produced via immunoSEQ multiplex PCR; TCRdb's table is partial and in-frame only. The sample shows about 130,000 clones, and roughly 2% sits with its ten largest clones. The sequencing sample was made of PBMCs. These receptors were collected from a woman aged 55-75 years in good health and CMV-seronegative.

CDR3 region: CASSKVDSGNTEAFF. CDR3 coding DNA: TGTGCCAGCAGCAAAGTTGATAGCGGGAACACTGAAGCTTTCTTT. The V call is TRBV21-1, the J call TRBJ1-1. TRBV21-1 represents a pseudogene. The CDR3 spans 15 residues.

V and J are TRBV7-6 and TRBJ2-3; 11 bases are shared with TRBD2. Germline V gene data show CDR1 as SGHVS and CDR2 as FNYEAQ. V trimming: 1 base; J trimming: 2 bases; junction bases outside the gene matches: 8. This CDR3 region has 18 residues. The CDR3 loop reads CASSLGRTSGGTTDTQYF. The CDR3 DNA reads TGTGCCAGCAGCTTAGGTCGAACTAGCGGGGGAACCACAGATACGCAGTATTTT.

The chain recombines TRBV6-1 with TRBJ1-5; D not resolved. The germline gives CDR1 MNHNS, CDR2 SASEGT. The V end lost 6 bases, the J end lost 11 bases, and 20 bases lay between the germline ends. This CDR3 region has 14 residues. The CDR3 DNA reads TGTGCCAGCAGAGCCCCGCGCCTCTCCCCGGCCCAGCATTTT. Translated: CASRAPRLSPAQHF.

V is TRBV5-1 and J is TRBJ2-2; D unresolved. This CDR3 is built from 12 residues. With 3 bases removed from V and 6 bases from J, the gap between germline ends came to 6 bases. CDR1 and CDR2 (germline): SGHRS, YFSETQ. The CDR3 here is CASSSVPGELFF. CDR3 coding DNA: TGCGCCAGCAGCTCAGTGCCCGGGGAGCTGTTTTTT.

The V and J genes are TRBV7-3 and TRBJ2-1; 9 positions match TRBD2. CDR3 length: 15 amino acids. Per the germline V gene, CDR1 is SGHTA and CDR2 is FQGTGA. Losses at the gene ends were 5 bases for V and 4 bases for J; bases not matched to a gene: 6. CDR3 DNA: TGTGCCAGCAGCCCCAGCGGGAGGACGTACAATGAGCAGTTCTTC. Residues: CASSPSGRTYNEQFF.

The chain employs TRBV11-2 and TRBJ2-1; 7 bases map to TRBD2. J was trimmed by 0 bases and V by 5 bases; bases with no gene match: 4. Per germline, CDR1 SGHAT and CDR2 FQNNGV. The CDR3 is 15 residues long. The CDR3 bases are TGTGCCAGCAGCCCGGGGGGTTACTCCTACAATGAGCAGTTCTTC. Translating gives CASSPGGYSYNEQFF.

The chain is built from TRBV7-2 and TRBJ2-7; the match to TRBD2 covers 9 bases. Trimming at V came to 2 bases and at J to 6 bases, leaving 5 bases not matched to a gene. Germline V lookup: CDR1 SGHTA, CDR2 FQGNSA. The CDR3 contains 14 residues. The CDR3 protein is CASSLMGLAGEQYF. The CDR3 region has the DNA TGTGCCAGCAGCTTAATGGGACTAGCTGGCGAGCAGTACTTC.

The V and J genes are TRBV27 and TRBJ2-7; TRBD2 aligns across 14 bases. Germline values: CDR1 MNHEY, CDR2 SMNVEV (reference sequence). The CDR3 sequence is 14 residues long. Trimming removed 3 bases from V and 8 bases from J; junction bases left unmatched: 3. The DNA of the CDR3 is TGTGCCAGCAGTTTGACTAGCGGGGGGGCGAAGCAGTACTTC. Protein: CASSLTSGGAKQYF.

The rearrangement uses TRBV19 and TRBJ1-6; 7 positions match TRBD1. The CDR3 extends over 16 amino acids. The V gene end was trimmed by 5 bases and the J gene end by 7 bases; junction bases not matched to a gene: 11. Germline V gene sequence: CDR1 LNHDA, CDR2 SQIVND (reference sequence). CDR3 DNA sequence: TGTGCCAGTAGTCTTCAGGGGGGATTTGGAAATTCACCCCTCCACTTT. This sequence encodes CASSLQGGFGNSPLHF.

The chain uses TRBV19 and TRBJ1-2; TRBD1 might be the D (6 bases). V was shortened by 9 bases and J by 7 bases, with 18 bases between the two germline ends. The CDR3 loop spans 13 amino acids. Germline lookup yields CDR1 LNHDA and CDR2 SQIVND (reference sequence). The DNA for the CDR3 is TGTGCCAGCCATCTGACAGGCGGGAGTGGCTACACCTTC. Translation: CASHLTGGSGYTF.

This chain joins TRBV6-6 and TRBJ2-1; the match to TRBD1 covers 7 bases. Trimming cost V 6 bases and J 4 bases; bases outside gene matches: 6. This CDR3 has 14 amino acids. Germline assignment: CDR1 MNHNY and CDR2 SVGAGI (reference sequence). This chain's CDR3 is CASSTGQHYNEQFF. CDR3 bases: TGTGCCAGCAGCACGGGACAGCATTACAATGAGCAGTTCTTC.

V usage is TRBV19 and J usage is TRBJ1-5, with 10 bases matching TRBD1. This CDR3 region has 17 residues. CDR1 and CDR2 (germline): LNHDA, SQIVND (reference sequence). Trimming removed 8 bases from V and 0 bases from J; junction bases left unmatched: 10. The CDR3 DNA is TGTGCCAGTCGAAGACAGGGGGCCTCCCCTAGCAATCAGCCCCAGCATTTT. This translates into CASRRQGASPSNQPQHF.

The chain carries TRBV6-1 and TRBJ1-4, with TRBD1 as a possible D gene (6 bases). Germline values: CDR1 MNHNS, CDR2 SASEGT. This CDR3 has 18 amino acids. Trimming pared 0 bases from V and 1 base from J, leaving 15 bases between. The CDR3 reads CASSEALTGWKTNEKLFF. As DNA, the CDR3 is TGTGCCAGCAGTGAAGCCCTCACAGGGTGGAAAACTAATGAAAAACTGTTTTTT.

The CDR3 protein is CASRIAGGPNYEQYF. In DNA form, the CDR3 reads TGTGCCAGCAGGATAGCGGGAGGGCCTAACTACGAGCAGTACTTC. J is TRBJ2-7 and V is TRBV27; 11 bases align to TRBD2. CDR3 size: 15 residues. The V segment lost 6 bases and the J segment 3 bases; nucleotides outside the gene matches: 7. The germline V gene has CDR1 MNHEY and CDR2 SMNVEV (reference sequence).

This chain links TRBV28 with TRBJ2-7; TRBD1 might be the D (6 bases). Looked up from germline, CDR1 is MDHEN and CDR2 is SYDVKM. V dropped 4 bases and J dropped 6 bases, with 16 bases sitting between them. This CDR3 contains 14 residues. The CDR3 DNA is TGTGCCAGCAGTTCGCGAGGTGGGGGCCTCGAGCAGTACTTC. Translating it yields CASSSRGGGLEQYF.

The J gene is TRBJ2-7, the V gene TRBV10-3; perhaps TRBD2 as D (5 bases). The CDR3 has 14 amino acids. Trimming took off 11 bases at V and 1 base at J, with 18 bases between the two ends. CDR1 is ENHRY, CDR2 SYGVKD, per germline. The CDR3 loop reads CASAGLSKSYEQYF. In DNA, the CDR3 is TGTGCCTCGGCGGGTCTCTCAAAATCCTACGAGCAGTACTTC.

The chain employs TRBV30 and TRBJ2-3; D uncertain. Per germline, CDR1 GTSNPN and CDR2 SVGIG (reference sequence). Deletions cut 0 bases from V and 4 bases from J, with 5 bases between. This CDR3 has 12 amino acids. The CDR3, as DNA: TGTGCCTGGAGTGTCACACCAGATACGCAGTATTTT. Translation: CAWSVTPDTQYF. Full variable domain (outside the CDR3, taken from reference TRBV30 and TRBJ2-3): SQTIHQWPATLVQPVGSPLSLECTVEGTSNPNLYWYRQAAGRGLQLLFYSVGIGQISSEVPQNLSASRPQDRQFILSSKKLLLSDSGFYLCAWSVTPDTQYFGPGTRLTVL.

The V call is TRBV6-1, the J call TRBJ1-2; the match to TRBD1 covers 7 bases. Per germline, CDR1 MNHNS and CDR2 SASEGT. V lost 6 bases and J lost 4; bases outside the gene matches: 8. The CDR3 totals 14 residues. The CDR3 nucleotides are TGTGCCAGCAGACTGACAGGGTTGGGCTATGGCTACACCTTC. Translation gives CASRLTGLGYGYTF.

The rearrangement links TRBV7-8 to TRBJ2-2; the D gene is possibly TRBD2 (6 bases). V gave up 7 bases and J gave up 6 bases, with 12 bases separating them. Germline V gene sequence: CDR1 SGHVS, CDR2 FQNEAQ. The CDR3 runs 13 residues. In DNA, the CDR3 is TGTGCCAGCACCAAAAGGAGGGCCGGGGAGCTGTTTTTT. This gives the protein CASTKRRAGELFF. Based on the CDR3 plus reference TRBV7-8 and TRBJ2-2, the full variable domain is GAGVSQSPRYKVAKRGQDVALRCDPISGHVSLFWYQQALGQGPEFLTYFQNEAQLDKSGLPSDRFFAERPEGSVSTLKIQRTQQEDSAVYLCASTKRRAGELFFGEGSRLTVL.

V gene TRBV2 combines with J gene TRBJ2-2, with TRBD1 matching over 9 bases. The CDR3 loop spans 16 amino acids. Germline lookup yields CDR1 SNHLY and CDR2 FYNNEI. Trimming at V came to 7 bases and at J to 2 bases, leaving 8 bases not matched to a gene. The CDR3 region has the DNA TGTGCCAGCACCGATAACAGGGGGCTTAACACCGGGGAGCTGTTTTTT. It encodes CASTDNRGLNTGELFF.